The text below deals with one TCR beta chain. Its antigen is still unknown. Here immunoSEQ multiplex PCR was the method, and the copy in TCRdb shows in-frame clones only, minus some. The sample contains some 200,000 clones, roughly 84% of which appear only once. The data derive from a study of cytomegalovirus exposure and HLA in healthy donors. Whole-study results and caveats: Cytomegalovirus-associated status was assigned to about 180 TCR beta chains.

The donors were members of the validation cohort, which comprised about 120 subjects and was separate from the first cohort of 666 subjects. The TCR comes from a woman between 18 and 30 years old in good health and CMV-seropositive. Sequenced: PBMCs.

The CDR3 loop is CASSRLGAFTGELFF. The CDR3 nucleotides are TGTGCCAGCAGCCGATTAGGGGCCTTCACCGGGGAGCTGTTTTTT. The V and J genes are TRBV14 and TRBJ2-2; a possible D gene is TRBD1 (5 bases). This CDR3 spans 15 amino acids. From germline, CDR1 is SGHDN and CDR2 FVKESK. Trimming cost V 4 bases and J 4 bases, with 13 bases left between them.